The 9 T cell receptor beta chains in this list originate from one sample, sequenced in a study of PD-1 blockade in mismatch repair-deficient tumors. Time point described: approximately 11-day in vitro stimulation with candidate neoantigen peptide 4. No antigens are known for them. Using immunoSEQ multiplex PCR, the repertoire was profiled, and TCRdb retains in-frame clones only, with some absent. The sample consists of over 14,000 clones, approximately 80% of them appearing once. Sequencing used cells cultured in vitro, obtained from a patient treated with pembrolizumab. Receptors were obtained from an adult with mismatch repair-deficient cancer.

V gene TRBV25-1 combines with J gene TRBJ1-1; D is unclear. Germline values: CDR1 MGHDK, CDR2 SYGVNS. CDR3 size: 15 residues. V was clipped by 1 base and J by 1 base, with 10 bases between them. The CDR3 sequence: CASSESGPANTEAFF. As DNA, the CDR3 is TGTGCCAGCAGTGAATCTGGGCCGGCGAACACTGAAGCTTTCTTT.

This clone has just a few counts. This chain uses TRBV1 with TRBJ2-3. TRBV1 is a pseudogene segment. The CDR3 runs to 15 residues. The CDR3 sequence: CTSSQAPGPADTQYF. The CDR3, as DNA: TGCACCAGCAGCCAAGCTCCCGGACCTGCAGATACGCAGTATTTT.

This chain uses TRBV4-1 with TRBJ2-7; 15 nucleotides agree with TRBD2. V shed 5 bases, J shed 2 bases, and the junction held 10 bases outside the gene matches. CDR3 size: 18 residues. The germline V gene encodes CDR1 MGHRA and CDR2 YSYEKL. The CDR3 nucleotides read TGCGCCAGCAGCTTTGGGACTAGCGGGGGGACCGTGCCCTACGAGCAGTACTTC. It is translated as CASSFGTSGGTVPYEQYF.

This clone has a single count. The rearrangement joins TRBV5-1 to TRBJ2-3; D possibly corresponds to TRBD2 (6 bases). V was trimmed by 3 bases and J by 0 bases, leaving 11 bases between them. The CDR3 consists of 15 residues. Germline loops: CDR1 SGHRS, CDR2 YFSETQ. The CDR3 DNA reads TGCGCCAGCAGCTCCGGGACTTCTAGCACAGATACGCAGTATTTT. This gives the protein CASSSGTSSTDTQYF.

The chain couples TRBV5-1 to TRBJ2-7; D is undetermined. Germline V lookup: CDR1 SGHRS, CDR2 YFSETQ. Trimming pared 4 bases from V and 0 bases from J, leaving 11 bases between. The CDR3 extends over 14 amino acids. CDR3 bases: TGCGCCAGCAGCCCTTCTGGTAACTCCTACGAGCAGTACTTC. Translating gives CASSPSGNSYEQYF.

V gene TRBV28 combines with J gene TRBJ1-3; D not resolved. With 6 bases removed from V and 1 base from J, the gap between germline ends came to 10 bases. Looked up from germline, CDR1 is MDHEN and CDR2 is SYDVKM. This CDR3 is 14 amino acids long. The CDR3: CASSKMISGNTIYF. The CDR3 bases are TGTGCCAGCAGCAAAATGATTTCTGGAAACACCATATATTTT.

The chain joins TRBV2 to TRBJ2-5, with D hard to call. The germline gives CDR1 SNHLY, CDR2 FYNNEI. CDR3 size: 12 residues. Trimming took off 3 bases at V and 1 base at J, with 3 bases between the two ends. The CDR3 here is CASSDSQETQYF. DNA of the CDR3: TGTGCCAGCAGTGACAGCCAAGAGACCCAGTACTTC.

This clone was recorded once. V is TRBV6-5 and J is TRBJ1-1, with TRBD1 identical over 10 bases. The V segment lost 7 bases and the J segment 4 bases; nucleotides outside the gene matches: 9. The CDR3 is 15 amino acids. Germline-derived CDR1 and CDR2 are MNHEY and SVGAGI. The CDR3 is CASTRTGGRGTEAFF. The CDR3 region has the DNA TGTGCCAGCACCAGGACAGGGGGTCGGGGCACTGAAGCTTTCTTT.

The CDR3 sequence is CASSPRINQPQHF. The CDR3 bases are TGTGCCAGCAGCCCCCGGATCAATCAGCCCCAGCATTTT. The rearrangement uses TRBV21-1 and TRBJ1-5. TRBV21-1 is flagged as a pseudogene. CDR3 length equals 13 residues.